Shown below are 26 T cell receptor beta chains from a single sample sequenced in a study of TET2 disruption in CD19-targeted CAR T cells (dated by TCRdb to 2016 to 2019). The library was prepared using the immunoSEQ multiplex PCR assay. TCRdb mirrors the immuneACCESS table, restricted to in-frame sequences. Some clones are absent from its copies; in checked studies, under half trace to an unresolved V gene, and the reason for the others is unknown. The table for this sample lists 25,000 or so clones. Jointly, the top ten make up 1.9% of the sample. These receptors are not linked to any known antigen. The treatment or condition label of this sample denotes: autologous CTL019 cells: CD19 CAR with 4-1BB and CD3 zeta domains. Source: CD8- CAR+ T cells sorted from cultured blood T cells, taken for CD19 CAR T cell therapy. The cell subset or site tag for this specimen amounts to: CD8-negative CAR-positive T cells from the infusion product. These receptors all come from a man between 65 and 79 years old with chronic lymphocytic leukemia.

A word on this clone: The read stops 3 residues short of the end of the CDR3; the missing end is completed from the germline J gene. The V call is TRBV6-4, the J call TRBJ2-3, with D possibly being TRBD2 (6 bases). V shed 6 bases and J shed 3 bases, with 16 bases lying between them. The CDR3 totals 15 residues. Germline assignment: CDR1 MRHNA and CDR2 SNTAGT. Here the CDR3 reads CASSQNSGGTDTQYF. The covered CDR3 bases are TGTGCCAGCAGCCAAAACTCCGGGGGAACAGATACG.

On this clone itself: One junction end does not reproduce the germline sequence, and a read error may be involved. Other DNA sequences in this sample translate to the same CDR3. The CDR3 region is CASAPGTGMRYGYTF. The DNA read from the CDR3 is TGTGCCAGTGCTCCCGGGACAGGGATGAGGTATGGT. The chain links TRBV19 to TRBJ1-2; TRBD1 matches 9 bases. The observed sequence ends 3 residues before the CDR3 terminus, with the missing tail filled in from the germline J gene. Germline-derived CDR1 and CDR2 are LNHDA and SQIVND (reference sequence). The CDR3 extends over 15 amino acids.

Turning to this clone: The observed sequence ends 3 residues before the CDR3 terminus, with the missing tail filled in from the germline J gene. The J gene is TRBJ1-1, the V gene TRBV29-1, with D perhaps matching TRBD1 (5 bases). The CDR3 loop spans 13 amino acids. Germline V gene sequence: CDR1 SQVTM, CDR2 ANQGSEA. With 7 bases removed from V and 0 bases from J, the gap between germline ends came to 12 bases. Partial CDR3 DNA: TGCAGCGCTCCGCAGGGCTTGAACACTGAA. It codes for CSAPQGLNTE. The whole CDR3 protein is CSAPQGLNTEAFF.

Worth noting for this clone: The DNA ends 3 residues before the CDR3 does, and the rest of the CDR3 is filled in from the germline J gene. J is TRBJ2-4 and V is TRBV19; a possible D gene is TRBD1 (6 bases). The CDR3 has 14 amino acids. Germline V CDR1 and CDR2: LNHDA, SQIVND (reference sequence). CDR3 bases read: TGTGCCAGTAGTATAGGAGGCAGGGGACGTGGT. This gives the protein CASSIGGRGRG. The full CDR3 reads CASSIGGRGRGQYF.

To note about this clone: One junction end disagrees with the germline gene, perhaps due to a read error. The DNA ends 3 residues before the CDR3 does, and the rest of the CDR3 is filled in from the germline J gene. Other DNA sequences in the same sample also yield this CDR3. The chain uses TRBV18 and TRBJ1-3; tentatively, D is TRBD1 (5 bases). There are 15 residues in the CDR3. Germline-derived CDR1 and CDR2 are KGHSH and LQKENI. The CDR3 reads CASSPPTRAGNTIYF. CDR3 DNA (partial): TGTGCCAGCTCACCACCGACCAGGGCCGGAAACACT.

Notes on this clone: The junction departs from germline at one end; a sequencing error may be responsible. The read terminates 3 residues ahead of where the CDR3 ends, so the germline J gene completes it. Other nucleotide sequences from this sample produce the same CDR3. The rearrangement uses TRBV29-1 and TRBJ1-2; 10 bases fit TRBD1. The CDR3 runs to 14 residues. Germline CDR1 reads SQVTM; CDR2 reads ANQGSEA. The DNA read from the CDR3 is TGCAGCGTTGACGACAGGGGGCCAGTCTATGGT. It yields the protein CSVDDRGPVYG. The whole CDR3 region reads CSVDDRGPVYGYTF. Full variable domain (missing parts from reference TRBV29-1 and TRBJ1-2): SAVISQKPSRDICQRGTSLTIQCQVDSQVTMMFWYRQQPGQSLTLIATANQGSEATYESGFVIDKFPISRPNLTFSTLTVSNMSPEDSSIYLCSVDDRGPVYGYTFGSGTRLTVV.

Comments on this clone: Germline is not matched at one junction end, which may reflect a read error. The CDR3 extends 3 residues past the end of the read, so its final part is completed from the germline J gene. The rearrangement joins TRBV7-9 to TRBJ2-4; perhaps TRBD1 as D (6 bases). Germline V CDR1 and CDR2: SEHNR, FQNEAQ (reference sequence). The CDR3 covers 12 residues. CDR3 residues: CSSTSTGSGQYF. The sequenced CDR3 bases are TGTTCCAGCACCAGTACAGGGAGCGGT. Complete variable domain (other parts from reference TRBV7-9 and TRBJ2-4): DTGVSQNPRHKITKRGQNVTFRCDPISEHNRLYWYRQTLGQGPEFLTYFQNEAQLEKSRLLSDRFSAERPKGSFSTLEIQRTEQGDSAMYLCSSTSTGSGQYFGAGTRLSVL.

On this clone itself: The sequenced fragment ends 3 residues before the CDR3 boundary, so the rest is inferred from the germline J gene. This specimen includes other DNA sequences encoding the same CDR3. The chain combines TRBV28 with TRBJ2-7; 7 bases agree with TRBD1. This CDR3 comprises 13 residues. Germline V gives CDR1 MDHEN, CDR2 SYDVKM. Germline trimming cut 5 bases from V and 2 bases from J; bases unmatched to any gene: 3. CDR3 sequence reads: CASSPGQTYEQYF. Partial CDR3 DNA: TGTGCCAGCAGTCCGGGACAGACCTACGAG. Full variable domain (remainder filled in from reference TRBV28 and TRBJ2-7): DVKVTQSSRYLVKRTGEKVFLECVQDMDHENMFWYRQDPGLGLRLIYFSYDVKMKEKGDIPEGYSVSREKKERFSLILESASTNQTSMYLCASSPGQTYEQYFGPGTRLTVT.

As to this clone: Read data end 3 residues before the CDR3 end; the end is taken from the germline J gene. The chain recombines TRBV5-1 with TRBJ1-2; 8 bases are a match to TRBD1. This CDR3 region has 16 residues. Looked up from germline, CDR1 is SGHRS and CDR2 is YFSETQ. The CDR3 region is CASSVGGVGQGNDYTF. Partial CDR3 DNA: TGCGCCAGCAGCGTCGGGGGCGTAGGACAGGGTAACGAC.

For this clone: The CDR3 is cut off 3 residues early in the read; its end comes from the germline J gene. The chain combines TRBV5-1 with TRBJ2-2; 9 nucleotides match TRBD1. After removal of 3 bases from V and 0 bases from J, the junction contained 3 bases not matched to a gene. Germline CDR1 reads SGHRS; CDR2 reads YFSETQ. The CDR3 consists of 16 residues. The CDR3: CASSYRTGANTGELFF. Incomplete CDR3 DNA: TGCGCCAGCAGCTACAGGACAGGGGCGAACACCGGGGAG.

As for this clone: With the read ending 3 residues before the CDR3 end, the germline J gene is used to fill in that end. The genes are TRBV20-1 and TRBJ2-3; 9 nucleotides match TRBD1. Germline trimming cut 0 bases from V and 3 bases from J; bases unmatched to any gene: 4. The CDR3 loop spans 15 amino acids. The germline V gene encodes CDR1 DFQATT and CDR2 SNEGSKA (reference sequence). The chain's CDR3 is CSARDYRGPTDTQYF. The part of the CDR3 DNA that was read is TGCAGTGCTAGAGACTACAGGGGGCCTACAGATACG.

Turning to this clone: The sequenced fragment ends 3 residues before the CDR3 boundary, so the rest is inferred from the germline J gene. This chain uses TRBV27 with TRBJ1-6; 12 bases fit TRBD1. Losses at the gene ends were 6 bases for V and 7 bases for J; bases not matched to a gene: 10. This CDR3 is built from 17 residues. Germline CDR1 is MNHEY and CDR2 is SMNVEV (reference sequence). CDR3 protein: CASSLLGTGGANSPLHF. CDR3 DNA, as far as it was read: TGTGCCAGCAGCTTACTTGGGACAGGGGGCGCGAATTCACCC.

Comments on this clone: The sequence runs out 3 residues before the end of the CDR3; the remainder is reconstructed from the germline J gene. The genes are TRBV10-3 and TRBJ2-1; D is unresolved. The CDR3 contains 13 residues. Per germline, CDR1 ENHRY and CDR2 SYGVKD. Trimming took 2 bases from V and 8 from J, leaving 10 bases between them. The covered CDR3 bases are TGTGCCATCAGTGAGCCCCCCTCAGATGAG. Protein product: CAISEPPSDE. The CDR3 reads in full as CAISEPPSDEQFF.

As regards this clone: The DNA ends 3 residues before the CDR3 does, and the rest of the CDR3 is filled in from the germline J gene. This chain joins TRBV10-2 and TRBJ2-5; 8 bases align to TRBD1. Germline values: CDR1 WSHSY, CDR2 SAAADI. The V gene end was trimmed by 7 bases and the J gene end by 4 bases; junction bases not matched to a gene: 5. The CDR3 sequence is 13 residues long. The CDR3 spells CASTKDRGETQYF. The part of the CDR3 DNA that was read is TGCGCCAGCACCAAAGACAGGGGAGAGACC.

About this clone: The read is 3 residues too short to cover the CDR3 end, so that end is filled in from the germline J gene. The chain employs TRBV6-1 and TRBJ2-1, with 7 bases matching TRBD1. Unmatched junction bases numbered 3, after V lost 3 bases and J lost 7 bases. CDR1 is MNHNS, CDR2 SASEGT, per germline. This CDR3 has 13 residues. The CDR3 reads CASSETGYNEQFF. CDR3 DNA (partial): TGTGCCAGCAGTGAGACAGGGTATAATGAG.

Comment on this clone: The read ends 3 residues shy of where the CDR3 ends; the end is completed using the germline J gene. The V call is TRBV7-9, the J call TRBJ2-3; D is unclear. The V gene's germline CDR1 is SEHNR and CDR2 FQNEAQ (reference sequence). Trimming shortened V by 1 base and J by 6 bases, and 14 bases separated the two germline ends. This CDR3 has 15 residues. CDR3 in amino acids: CASSLDTPPRDTQYF. The DNA read from the CDR3 is TGTGCCAGCAGCTTAGATACCCCCCCGAGGGATACG.

As for this clone: The read terminates 3 residues ahead of where the CDR3 ends, so the germline J gene completes it. V usage is TRBV12-3 or TRBV12-4 and J usage is TRBJ1-2; D is perhaps TRBD1 (6 bases). Trimming took 6 bases from V and 2 from J, leaving 10 bases between them. The CDR3 covers 13 residues. The part of the CDR3 DNA that was read is TGTGCCAGCAGCAACAGGGTGAACTATGGC. The encoded protein is CASSNRVNYG. The CDR3 in its entirety is CASSNRVNYGYTF.

A note on this clone: Sequencing ends 3 residues short of the CDR3 end; the germline J gene provides the rest. The chain combines TRBV29-1 with TRBJ2-4; tentative D call: TRBD2 (7 bases). From germline, CDR1 is SQVTM and CDR2 ANQGSEA. The length of the CDR3 is 12 residues. The CDR3 bases that were read are TGCAGCGCCAGAGGGGGGGCGGAGACT. It yields the protein CSARGGAET. The whole CDR3 protein is CSARGGAETQYF.

For this clone: The CDR3 extends 3 residues past the end of the read, so its final part is completed from the germline J gene. The chain employs TRBV7-3 and TRBJ1-2, with D perhaps matching TRBD1 (5 bases). Germline CDR1 is SGHTA and CDR2 is FQGTGA. The CDR3 is made up of 14 amino acids. The sequenced part of the CDR3 DNA is TGTGCCAGCAGCTTAGATCAGGGCCTTAAGGAC. It is translated as CASSLDQGLKD. The entire CDR3 is CASSLDQGLKDYTF.

As for this clone: Read coverage stops 3 residues before the CDR3 terminus; the germline J gene supplies the remainder. Other DNA sequences in the sample encode the same CDR3. V gene TRBV20-1 combines with J gene TRBJ1-2; tentatively, D is TRBD1 (6 bases). Looked up from germline, CDR1 is DFQATT and CDR2 is SNEGSKA (reference sequence). Trimming left V 4 bases short and J 0 bases short, with 15 bases between. The CDR3 is 15 amino acids. This chain's CDR3 is CSATGAALANYGYTF. The sequenced part of the CDR3 DNA is TGCAGTGCTACAGGGGCCGCCTTAGCTAACTATGGC.

As concerns this clone: The CDR3 end is not reached by the read, which stops 3 residues before it; the germline J gene fills it in. The chain employs TRBV28 and TRBJ2-3, with TRBD1 identical over 7 bases. This CDR3 comprises 15 residues. Unmatched junction bases numbered 12, after V lost 5 bases and J lost 7 bases. Germline V gene data show CDR1 as MDHEN and CDR2 as SYDVKM. CDR3 region: CASSDKIRGSNTQYF. The DNA read from the CDR3 is TGTGCCAGCAGTGACAAAATCAGGGGGTCGAATACG.

Concerning this clone itself: Mismatch with germline at one junction end may stem from a read error. The read finishes 3 residues shy of the CDR3 end, and the germline J gene is used to complete it. This sample includes further DNA sequences coding for the same CDR3. The genes are TRBV19 and TRBJ1-2; a weak D match, TRBD1 (5 bases). Germline assignment: CDR1 LNHDA and CDR2 SQIVND (reference sequence). The CDR3 loop spans 13 amino acids. The CDR3: CASSISGEYGYTF. The covered CDR3 bases are TGTGCCAGTAGTATTTCGGGGGAGTATGGT.

As regards this clone: The read ends 3 residues shy of where the CDR3 ends; the end is completed using the germline J gene. This chain uses TRBV19 with TRBJ2-4; 9 bases match TRBD1. Germline CDR1 is LNHDA and CDR2 is SQIVND (reference sequence). CDR3 size: 16 residues. CDR3 region: CASSTSDRGSNQPQYF. The CDR3 bases that were read are TGTGCCAGTAGTACATCGGACAGGGGAAGCAATCAGCCT.

As to this clone: Read coverage stops 3 residues before the CDR3 terminus; the germline J gene supplies the remainder. V is TRBV19 and J is TRBJ1-6; TRBD1 matches at 9 bases. The CDR3 consists of 15 residues. The germline V gene has CDR1 LNHDA and CDR2 SQIVND (reference sequence). Trimming cost V 2 bases and J 8 bases; bases outside gene matches: 4. The sequenced CDR3 bases are TGTGCCAGTAGTATACCGACAGGGGGAGATTCACCC. Translating gives CASSIPTGGDSP. The entire CDR3 is CASSIPTGGDSPLHF.

As concerns this clone: The read comes to an end 3 residues before the CDR3 does, leaving the germline J gene to fill in the end. This rearrangement joins TRBV5-1 to TRBJ2-5; D is possibly TRBD1 (6 bases). CDR1 SGHRS and CDR2 YFSETQ come from the germline V gene. The V and J ends lost 0 bases and 4 bases respectively, with 10 bases between them. This CDR3 spans 14 amino acids. The CDR3 spells CASSLGFRGETQYF. The sequenced CDR3 bases are TGCGCCAGCAGCTTGGGGTTCAGGGGAGAGACC.

As to this clone: The read terminates 3 residues before the CDR3 end, so the remaining end is supplied by the germline J gene. Other DNA sequences of this sample code for an identical CDR3. The J gene is TRBJ2-4, the V gene TRBV7-7; D is unresolved. This CDR3 spans 13 amino acids. CDR1 is SSHAT, CDR2 FNYEAQ, per germline (reference sequence). The covered CDR3 bases are TGTGCCAGCAGCCCAGGAGCTGGAGAGACT. This sequence encodes CASSPGAGET. The full CDR3 protein reads CASSPGAGETQYF.